Reported below is one T cell receptor delta chain. No antigen is known for it. Base quality data are lacking; no much larger clone is found one base away. From the cysteine up to the phenylalanine, the CDR3 has a length of 15 residues. The retained sequence is limited to the CDR3, 45 bases, with the frame set at the first base. Via the germline V gene, CDR1 is NSMFDY and CDR2 ISSIKDK. V is shortened by 0 bases, J by 1 base, and the region joining them spans 13 bases. The same treatment, using spiramycin and/or pyrimethamine plus sulfadiazine plus folinic acid, was given to mothers of both infected and uninfected infants. All infants, both infected and uninfected, were delivered at term after more than 37 weeks of gestation. Around 1 mL of blood was turned into PBMCs through Lymphoprep gradient centrifugation, and the PBMCs were then cryopreserved in liquid nitrogen and sent to Belgium. Thawed PBMCs were labeled with Zombie NIR viability dye and stained with CD3, TCR gammadelta, Vgamma9 and Vdelta2 antibodies. Sorting of CD3+ TCRgammadelta+ T cells was performed on a FACSAria III, reaching a mean purity of around 98%. For each sample, the RNeasy Micro Kit was used to isolate RNA from 8,500 to 10,000 sorted gammadelta T cells. Infants were born to mothers enrolled with primary T. gondii infection during pregnancy. Peripheral blood was collected from the infants at an outpatient microbiology and virology center in Pavia, Italy.

The data were obtained in a study of Vγ9Vδ2 T cells in congenital toxoplasmosis (dated by TCRdb to the early 2020s). For the study in its entirety: Congenital toxoplasmosis was diagnosed using IgG, IgM and IgA serology, Western blot and an in-house interferon-gamma release assay. Gamma and delta chain CDR3 repertoires of sorted blood gammadelta T cells were compared between congenitally T. gondii-infected and uninfected infants. Infant repertoires were sequenced at 2 months after birth and at 1 year of age. TCR sequencing covered about 5 infected and 10 uninfected infants at 2 months, plus 3 infected and 4 uninfected infants at 1 year. Results and caveats for the whole study, not just this receptor: Repertoire differences between infected and uninfected infants were less clear at 1 year of age than at 2 months. Compared with uninfected infants, infected infants at 2 months appeared to have fewer N additions in their TRGV9 and TRDV2 CDR3s, and this was especially true for TRDV2-TRDJ1 sequences. In 2-month-old infants, germline-encoded fetal-type TRDV2 CDR3 sequences seemed to be more common in infected than in uninfected infants, which suggests a footprint of in utero expansion. Two months was the earliest age with enough suitable sample material for TCR repertoire analysis, so newborn repertoires were not sequenced. Both infected and uninfected infants showed a high prevalence of a public TRGV9 clonotype.

cDNA was generated in one tube by template-switch reverse transcription with TRGC- and TRDC-specific primers, using SuperScript II. The TRGC primer was designed so that it would bind both of the constant genes TRGC1 and TRGC2. The KAPA Real-Time Library Amplification Kit was used to amplify TRG and TRD, and AMPure XP beads were used for purification between steps. Index PCR with the Nextera XT Index Kit was used to attach Illumina sequencing adapters. Sequencing of TRG and TRD amplicons was performed on an Illumina MiSeq with the V2 300 kit, and 150 bp paired-end reads were generated. The authors' pipeline ran thus. Before further analysis, read quality was checked using FastQC version 0.11.8. Reads were aligned against the TRG or TRD reference genes from GenBank, and CDR3 sequences were constructed using MiXCR version 3.0.3. Default MiXCR settings were used, apart from assembling TRDD gene segments from 3 instead of 5 consecutive nucleotides. N additions, CDR3 length, J segment length and clonotype sharing between samples were all calculated using VDJtools version 1.2.1. CDR3 sequences that were out of frame or contained stop codons were removed from the analysis. To look for overlap, the infant repertoires were checked against previously published Vgamma9Vdelta2 repertoires from fetal, cord blood and adult blood. TCRdb reprocessed the public data with the CATT caller; entries with the same nucleotide sequence were combined afterwards. Clone size and V and J calls follow TCRdb, not the original study. This sample is represented by over 900 delta-chain clones; under 25% of them were singletons. The ten top clones hold more than 15% of the sample.

The sample taken for sequencing was gamma-delta T cells from blood. This receptor was taken from a child under 10 years old born to a mother with Toxoplasma gondii infection during pregnancy, either congenitally infected or uninfected (not recorded which). The chain couples TRAV29/DV5 to TRDJ1, with no reliable assignment of the D segment. The bases read TGTGCAGCAAGCGCGTCAAAAGGACCCACCGATAAACTCATCTTT. It specifies CAASASKGPTDKLIF.